The 26 T cell receptor delta chains in this list originate from one sample, sequenced in a study of delta chains in infants with herpesvirus infections. Reverse transcription of PBMC RNA used primers specific for the gamma and delta chains. TCRdb redid clone calling on the RT-PCR reads using CATT. In the table there are around 150 delta-chain clones, roughly 12% of which are singletons. The specimen was peripheral blood, collected at time point 3 of longitudinal follow-up. Every receptor here comes from a human donor who was a Ugandan infant, either HIV-exposed or HIV-unexposed (not recorded which).

Comments on this clone: One base separates it from a far larger clone, so it is likely a read error. This chain uses TRDV1 with TRDJ1, with 12 bases lining up with TRDD3. The CDR3 covers 23 residues. V trimming: 3 bases; J trimming: 8 bases; junction bases outside the gene matches: 31. Germline CDR1 and CDR2: TSWWSYY and QGS. The CDR3 DNA reads TGTGCTCTTGGGGAGCTCCTCTCCTACCAGCCTTACTGGGGGATACTCCAGTGTACCAAACTCATCTTT. Translating it yields CALGELLSYQPYWGILQCTKLIF.

Turning to this clone: TCRdb assigns this DNA the protein of a much larger clone, which departs from its translation at residue 10; this likely reflects a read error, and the protein shown comes from translating the DNA. The rearrangement uses TRDV1 and TRDJ1; TRDD3 is a possible D gene (5 bases). Per the germline V gene, CDR1 is TSWWSYY and CDR2 is QGS. The CDR3 has 20 amino acids. Trimming took 5 bases from V and 0 from J, leaving 28 bases between them. The CDR3 here is CALGKNRWGDYVPYTDKLIF. DNA of the CDR3: TGTGCTCTTGGGAAAAACCGGTGGGGCGACTACGTACCGTACACCGATAAACTCATCTTT.

This clone showed up just a few times. This DNA translates differently at residue 14 from the TCRdb protein, which is that of a much larger clone; a read error is likely, and the protein shown is the DNA's own translation. V gene TRAV23/DV6 combines with J gene TRDJ1; 8 nucleotides match TRDD3. CDR1 NTAFDY and CDR2 IRPDVSE come from the germline V gene (reference sequence). This CDR3 has 20 amino acids. The CDR3 loop reads CAVDNRDGGSGAQTPDKLIF. The DNA for the CDR3 is TGTGCCGTGGACAATCGGGATGGGGGATCCGGCGCCCAGACCCCCGATAAACTCATCTTT.

Comments on this clone: With a much larger clone just one base away, this may be a read error. The chain has TRDV2 and TRDJ3; 9 bases are shared with TRDD3. The CDR3 covers 18 residues. In germline, CDR1 is GEAIGNYY, CDR2 EKD. The CDR3 reads CACDTGGYFSWGTRQMFF. The CDR3 region has the DNA TGTGCCTGTGACACTGGGGGATATTTTTCCTGGGGCACCCGACAGATGTTTTTC.

This clone was seen a few times. The TCRdb protein comes from a much larger clone and disagrees with this DNA's translation at residue 7, likely due to a read error; the protein given here is derived from the DNA. Additional DNA sequences in this sample encode the identical CDR3. The chain couples TRDV1 to TRDJ1; 9 bases match TRDD3. The length of the CDR3 is 21 residues. Germline V gene sequence: CDR1 TSWWSYY, CDR2 QGS. The trim removed 3 bases at V and 0 bases at J, leaving 20 bases unmatched. The CDR3 nucleotides read TGTGCTCTTGGGGACGATTTGGGGGGATACATTCCTGGAGAGTACACCGATAAACTCATCTTT. Translating gives CALGDDLGGYIPGEYTDKLIF.

Comments on this clone: With only one base between it and a far larger clone, this is likely a read error. This rearrangement joins TRAV29/DV5 to TRDJ1, with TRDD3 identical over 8 bases. The CDR3 contains 17 residues. Germline loops: CDR1 NSMFDY, CDR2 ISSIKDK. V trimming: 0 bases; J trimming: 2 bases; junction bases outside the gene matches: 12. The CDR3 sequence is CAASEVRAGYETDKLIF. The CDR3 coding sequence is TGTGCAGCAAGCGAGGTACGAGCGGGATACGAAACCGATAAACTCATCTTT.

Details on this clone: The translation of this DNA and the TCRdb protein of a much larger clone differ at residue 11, probably owing to a read error; the protein shown here is translated from the DNA. This chain joins TRAV29/DV5 and TRDJ1; possibly TRDD3 for D (6 bases). Germline CDR1 NSMFDY, CDR2 ISSIKDK. CDR3 length: 17 residues. V lost 0 bases and J lost 2, with 20 bases in between. CDR3 amino acids: CAASEVRAGYVTDKLIF. As DNA, the CDR3 is TGTGCAGCAAGCGAGGTACGAGCGGGATATGTAACCGATAAACTCATCTTT.

This chain links TRDV1 with TRDJ1, with 10 bases that match TRDD3. CDR3 size: 15 residues. Trimming at V came to 10 bases and at J to 4 bases, leaving 12 bases not matched to a gene. CDR1 and CDR2 (germline): TSWWSYY, QGS. The CDR3 sequence is CAHVLGDCVGDKLIF. The CDR3 DNA reads TGTGCTCATGTACTGGGGGATTGCGTAGGCGATAAACTCATCTTT.

Concerning this clone itself: TCRdb attributes to this sequence the protein of a much larger clone, which differs from the DNA translation at residue 3; a read error is likely, and the protein displayed is translated from the DNA. The rearrangement links TRDV1 to TRDJ1, with 9 positions matching TRDD3. The CDR3 is made up of 19 amino acids. The germline V gene encodes CDR1 TSWWSYY and CDR2 QGS. This chain's CDR3 is CARGELILWGMPRTDKLIF. Here the CDR3 DNA reads TGTGCTCGTGGGGAACTTATCCTCTGGGGGATGCCGCGCACCGATAAACTCATCTTT.

This clone has more than one count but fewer than ten. This likely traces to a read error, being one base from a far larger clone. V is TRDV1 and J is TRDJ1; TRDD3 agrees at 12 bases. The germline V gene has CDR1 TSWWSYY and CDR2 QGS. The CDR3 runs to 23 residues. J gave up 1 base and V 2 bases, and 23 bases lay outside the gene matches. In nucleotides, the CDR3 is TGTGCTCTTGGGGAATGCCACACTGGGGGATACCTCACAGCCTCTCAGGGCACCGATAAACTCATCTTT. This translates into CALGECHTGGYLTASQGTDKLIF.

In regard to this clone: A read error is the likely source, as a far larger clone sits one nucleotide away. J is TRDJ2 and V is TRDV1; TRDD3 might be the D (6 bases). The CDR3 has 22 amino acids. Germline lookup yields CDR1 TSWWSYY and CDR2 QGS. The DNA of the CDR3 is TGTGCTTTTGGGGAACTAGCCATTCTACCCCTACTGGGACCTCCTTTGACAGCACAACTCTTCTTT. Translating gives CAFGELAILPLLGPPLTAQLFF.

About this clone itself: For this DNA, TCRdb reports the protein of a much larger clone, which diverges at residue 18, most likely from a read error; the protein presented here is translated directly from the DNA. This chain links TRDV3 with TRDJ2, with a possible D match to TRDD2 (7 bases). The closer fit of TRDJ1 to the DNA end suggests the J call may be wrong. In germline, CDR1 is TVYSNPD, CDR2 GDNSRS (reference sequence). The CDR3 has 19 residues. CDR3 coding DNA: TGTGCCCCTGGGGTTCCTACCTGTTACTGGACCGCTTTGACAGCACAACTCATCTTT. Amino acids: CAPGVPTCYWTALTAQLIF.

The table lists this clone with a few counts. A far larger clone is one base from this, pointing to a likely read error. Other DNA sequences in the same sample also yield this CDR3. The gene calls are TRAV29/DV5 and TRDJ1; 8 bases are a match to TRDD3. Germline V gene lookup returns CDR1 NSMFDY and CDR2 ISSIKDK. This CDR3 spans 17 amino acids. Trimming cost V 0 bases and J 2 bases; bases outside gene matches: 12. CDR3 DNA: TGTGCAGCAAGCGAGGTACGGGCGGGATACGCAACCGATAAACTCATCTTT. This codes for CAASEVRAGYATDKLIF.

This clone was detected a few times. A far larger clone is just one base off, so this is likely a read error. Other DNA sequences from this sample encode an identical CDR3 as well. The V call is TRDV2, the J call TRDJ1; 13 positions match TRDD3. J was trimmed by 5 bases and V by 4 bases; bases with no gene match: 9. Germline lookup yields CDR1 GEAIGNYY and CDR2 EKD. This CDR3 region has 16 residues. CDR3 residues: CACEPLLGDTRDKLIF. The DNA for the CDR3 is TGTGCCTGTGAACCCTTACTGGGGGATACGAGGGATAAACTCATCTTT.

Concerning this clone: A read error is likely here: a far larger clone is one base away. This chain links TRDV1 with TRDJ1; unclear D gene. V gave up 4 bases and J gave up 0 bases, with 24 bases separating them. This CDR3 is 19 amino acids long. The V gene's germline CDR1 is TSWWSYY and CDR2 QGS. The CDR3 region is CALGVTSGDRRTYTDKLIF. The DNA of the CDR3 is TGTGCTCTTGGGGTGACCTCCGGTGATAGGCGGACATACACCGATAAACTCATCTTT.

The table lists this clone with a few counts. The protein held in TCRdb is that of a much larger clone and does not match this DNA's translation at residue 13, likely because of a read error; the protein shown is translated from the DNA. This chain joins TRDV1 and TRDJ1, with 9 bases lining up with TRDD3. This CDR3 region has 19 residues. The V gene end was trimmed by 0 bases and the J gene end by 0 bases; junction bases not matched to a gene: 11. Germline V gene lookup returns CDR1 TSWWSYY and CDR2 QGS. CDR3 coding DNA: TGTGCTCTTGGGGAACTTATCCTCTGGGGGATGCCGCACACCGATAAACTCATCTTT. Its protein is CALGELILWGMPHTDKLIF.

The gene calls are TRDV1 and TRDJ1, with TRDD3 matching over 8 bases. The CDR3 has 21 residues. The germline V gene encodes CDR1 TSWWSYY and CDR2 QGS. The ends lost 2 bases at V and 4 bases at J; junction bases unmatched: 24. The CDR3 DNA is TGTGCTCTTGGGGAAGTAAGTAGATGGGCCTACGGGATACGCGGAGGCGATAAACTCATCTTT. Translation: CALGEVSRWAYGIRGGDKLIF.

This clone occurred a few times. TCRdb's protein for this DNA is that of a much larger clone and differs from the translation at residue 14, likely a read error; the protein shown is the DNA translation. This chain connects TRAV23/DV6 to TRDJ1, with 8 bases lining up with TRDD3. Germline assignment: CDR1 NTAFDY and CDR2 IRPDVSE (reference sequence). The CDR3 extends over 20 amino acids. CDR3 nucleotides: TGTGCCGTGGACAATCGGGATGGGGGATCCGGCGCCCAGGTCCCCGATAAACTCATCTTT. As protein: CAVDNRDGGSGAQVPDKLIF.

This clone was seen a few times. TCRdb's protein for this DNA is that of a much larger clone and differs from the translation at residue 14, likely a read error; the protein shown is the DNA translation. The CDR3 reads CALGVASGDRRTYIDKLIF. The CDR3 DNA reads as TGTGCTCTTGGGGTGGCCTCCGGTGATAGGCGGACATACATCGATAAACTCATCTTT. This rearrangement joins TRDV1 to TRDJ1; D remains unclear. The CDR3 has 19 amino acids. V lost 4 bases and J 4 bases, leaving 28 bases between the germline ends. The germline V gene has CDR1 TSWWSYY and CDR2 QGS.

Concerning this clone itself: This probably arose from a read error, given a far larger clone one base away. This sample includes further DNA sequences coding for the same CDR3. The chain combines TRDV1 with TRDJ2; D possibly corresponds to TRDD3 (6 bases). The CDR3 runs to 22 residues. Per the germline V gene, CDR1 is TSWWSYY and CDR2 is QGS. The CDR3 nucleotides read TGTGCGCTTGGGGAACTAGCCATTCTACCCCTACTGGGACCTCCTTTGACAGCACAACTCTTCTTT. It specifies CALGELAILPLLGPPLTAQLFF.

This clone was counted between two and nine times. A far bigger clonotype differs at one base, so this is likely a read error. Distinct nucleotide sequences in the sample also encode this CDR3. The chain has TRDV1 and TRDJ1, with TRDD3 matching 9 bases. With V trimmed by 3 bases and J by 1 base, 15 bases remained unmatched. The CDR3 has 19 residues. CDR1 is TSWWSYY, CDR2 QGS, per germline. CDR3 DNA sequence: TGTGCTCTTGGGGAGCTTATCCTCTGGGGGATGCCGCGCACCGATAAACTCATCTTT. The encoded protein is CALGELILWGMPRTDKLIF.

The sample holds a few counts of this clone. Given a far larger clone just one base away, this is likely a sequencing read error. The same CDR3 arises from other DNA sequences in this sample as well. The chain uses TRAV14/DV4 and TRDJ1; D perhaps matches TRDD3 (6 bases). The length of the CDR3 is 15 residues. Germline V gives CDR1 TSDPSYG, CDR2 QGSYDQQN (reference sequence). Trimming took 2 bases from V and 5 from J, leaving 15 bases between them. CDR3 loop: CAMREYRVLGDKLIF. The CDR3 DNA reads TGTGCAATGAGAGAGTATAGGGTTCTGGGGGATAAACTCATCTTT.

This clone is large within its sample. The chain recombines TRDV1 with TRDJ2, with 8 positions matching TRDD3. Germline lookup yields CDR1 TSWWSYY and CDR2 QGS. The ends lost 8 bases at V and 12 bases at J; junction bases unmatched: 14. The CDR3 is made up of 14 amino acids. DNA of the CDR3: TGTGCTCTTCTCCCTACGTGGGGGATCTCAAAACTCTTCTTT. Translated: CALLPTWGISKLFF.

This clone rates as hyperexpanded. The chain uses TRDV1 and TRDJ1; D unresolved. The CDR3 has 18 residues. The germline V and J ends were trimmed by 0 bases and 6 bases, with 23 bases remaining between them. Germline V gene sequence: CDR1 TSWWSYY, CDR2 QGS. DNA of the CDR3: TGTGCTCTTGGGGAACTGTCCTGTCCCTCTGCCTCCCCAAATAAACTCATCTTT. Amino acid sequence: CALGELSCPSASPNKLIF.

Details on this clone: A read error likely explains this, since a far larger clone differs by one base. Other DNA variants within this sample encode the same CDR3. The chain has TRAV38-2/DV8 and TRDJ1, with 7 bases that match TRDD3. Germline lookup yields CDR1 TSESDYY and CDR2 QEAYKQQN. After removal of 0 bases from V and 7 bases from J, the junction contained 24 bases not matched to a gene. CDR3 size: 20 residues. CDR3 sequence reads: CAYRSALSNYLMGGGFKLIF. The CDR3 nucleotides are TGTGCTTATAGGAGCGCGCTATCGAACTATCTCATGGGCGGGGGATTTAAACTCATCTTT.

This clone was recorded a few times. With only one base between it and a far larger clone, this is likely a read error. Other DNA variants within this sample encode the same CDR3. This rearrangement joins TRAV29/DV5 to TRDJ1; 8 bases align to TRDD3. The CDR3 loop spans 17 amino acids. CDR1 and CDR2 from the germline V gene are NSMFDY and ISSIKDK. The CDR3 spells CAASEVRAGYATDKLIF. In nucleotides, the CDR3 is TGTGCAGCAAGCGAGGTACGAGCGGGATACGCAACCGATAAACTTATCTTT. Full variable domain (outside the CDR3, taken from reference TRAV29/DV5 and TRDJ1): DQQVKQNSPSLSVQEGRISILNCDYTNSMFDYFLWYKKYPAEGPTFLISISSIKDKNEDGRFTVFLNKSAKHLSLHIVPSQPGDSAVYFCAASEVRAGYATDKLIFGKGTRVTVEP.